Below, 9 T cell receptor beta chains from the same sample are listed, as sequenced in a study of response to subunit inactivated influenza vaccine. TCRdb redid the calling of the RT-PCR reads with MiXCR, one entry per CDR3 protein. The table lists hundreds of thousands of distinct CDR3 sequences, 20% to 25% of them singletons, with under 13% in the top ten. This specimen consisted of PBMCs from blood, obtained less than 22 months after vaccination. These receptors all come from a man aged 50-75 years who received an inactivated influenza vaccine.

This clonotype appeared many times. The chain carries TRBV6-2 or TRBV6-3 and TRBJ1-5; no clear D. V was pared by 6 bases and J by 1 base, with 16 bases between. The CDR3 loop spans 16 amino acids. In germline, CDR1 is MNHEY, CDR2 SVGEGT. The CDR3 DNA reads TGTGCCAGCAGCGATACCGGGTCGAAGAGCAATCAGCCCCAGCATTTT. Protein sequence: CASSDTGSKSNQPQHF.

This clonotype was seen once. The chain combines TRBV20-1 with TRBJ2-1; D gene uncertain. CDR1 is DFQATT, CDR2 SNEGSKA, per germline (reference sequence). CDR3 length equals 13 residues. V was trimmed by 0 bases and J by 10 bases, leaving 13 bases between them. CDR3 residues: CSARDEAPREQFF. The CDR3 DNA follows: TGCAGTGCTAGAGATGAGGCCCCTAGAGAGCAGTTCTTC.

The J gene is TRBJ2-3, the V gene TRBV4-3, with TRBD1 matching 8 bases. Losses at the gene ends were 4 bases for V and 4 bases for J; bases not matched to a gene: 4. CDR1 LGHNA and CDR2 YSLEER come from the germline V gene. This CDR3 is built from 14 residues. CDR3 protein: CASSRTGIADTQYF. The CDR3 DNA sequence: TGCGCCAGCAGCCGGACAGGGATTGCAGATACGCAGTATTTT.

This chain links TRBV27 with TRBJ1-5; no clear D gene. Germline lookup yields CDR1 MNHEY and CDR2 SMNVEV (reference sequence). The CDR3 runs 13 residues. V gave up 2 bases and J gave up 5 bases, with 7 bases separating them. CDR3 in DNA: TGTGCCAGCAGTTTAACTGGCCATCAGCCCCAGCATTTT. This translates into CASSLTGHQPQHF.

Many counts were recorded for this clonotype. The chain combines TRBV12-3 or TRBV12-4 with TRBJ1-5; tentatively, D is TRBD1 (6 bases). V lost 7 bases and J 2 bases, leaving 9 bases between the germline ends. This CDR3 is built from 13 residues. CDR3 bases: TGTGCCAGCAAGAGACAGGGCAATCAGCCCCAGCATTTT. Its translation is CASKRQGNQPQHF.

The chain has TRBV4-2 and TRBJ1-6, with TRBD1 identical over 7 bases. The CDR3 consists of 16 residues. CDR1 is LGHNA, CDR2 YNFKEQ, per germline. With 3 bases clipped from V and 5 bases from J, the junction kept 7 bases outside the gene matches. CDR3 residues: CASSQGTGTDNSPLHF. Here the CDR3 DNA reads TGTGCCAGCAGCCAGGGAACCGGGACAGATAATTCACCCCTCCACTTT.

The chain recombines TRBV5-5 with TRBJ1-3, with 8 positions matching TRBD1. Trimming at V came to 0 bases and at J to 2 bases, leaving 4 bases not matched to a gene. The germline V gene has CDR1 SGHKS and CDR2 YYEKEE (reference sequence). CDR3 size: 16 residues. This CDR3 is CASSLGPTGAGNTIYF. CDR3 in DNA: TGTGCCAGCAGCTTGGGACCGACAGGGGCTGGAAACACCATATATTTT.

This clonotype was counted between two and nine times. V and J are TRBV2 and TRBJ2-1; D tentatively reads TRBD1 or TRBD2 (7 bases each). The CDR3 sequence is 16 residues long. The germline gives CDR1 SNHLY, CDR2 FYNNEI. V was clipped by 7 bases and J by 1 base, with 17 bases between them. CDR3 DNA sequence: TGTGCCAGCAAGGGGGCTGGGGAGGGGTCCTACAATGAGCAGTTCTTC. Its translation is CASKGAGEGSYNEQFF.

This clonotype was observed many times. V and J are TRBV7-9 and TRBJ1-3; D is unclear. This CDR3 is 16 amino acids long. Trimming left V 5 bases short and J 0 bases short, with 14 bases between. CDR1 and CDR2 from the germline V gene are SEHNR and FQNEAQ (reference sequence). The CDR3 here is CASSPKGLSSGNTIYF. The CDR3 nucleotides read TGTGCCAGCAGCCCCAAGGGTCTGAGCTCTGGAAACACCATATATTTT.